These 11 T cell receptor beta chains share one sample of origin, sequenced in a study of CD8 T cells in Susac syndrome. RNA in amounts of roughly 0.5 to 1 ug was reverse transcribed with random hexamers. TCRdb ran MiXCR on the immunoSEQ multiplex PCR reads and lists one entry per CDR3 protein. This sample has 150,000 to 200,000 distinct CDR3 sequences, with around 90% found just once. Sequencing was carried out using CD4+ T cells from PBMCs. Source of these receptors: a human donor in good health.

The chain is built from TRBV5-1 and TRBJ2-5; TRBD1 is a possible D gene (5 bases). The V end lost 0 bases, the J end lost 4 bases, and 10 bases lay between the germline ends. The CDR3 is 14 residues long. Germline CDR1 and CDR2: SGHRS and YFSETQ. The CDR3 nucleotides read TGCGCCAGCAGCTTGGCAGACAGCAGAGAGACCCAGTACTTC. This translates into CASSLADSRETQYF.

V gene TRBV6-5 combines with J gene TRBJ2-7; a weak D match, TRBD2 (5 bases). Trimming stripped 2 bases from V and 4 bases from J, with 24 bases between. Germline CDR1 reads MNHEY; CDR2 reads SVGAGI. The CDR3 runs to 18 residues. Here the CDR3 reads CASSYGKGPGLTFYEQYF. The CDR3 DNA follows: TGTGCCAGCAGTTACGGTAAAGGCCCCGGACTTACCTTTTACGAGCAGTACTTC.

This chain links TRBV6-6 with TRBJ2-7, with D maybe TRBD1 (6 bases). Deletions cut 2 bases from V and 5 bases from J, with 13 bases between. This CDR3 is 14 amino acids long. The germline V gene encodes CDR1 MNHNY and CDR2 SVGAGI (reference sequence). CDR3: CASSYGRGDDEQYF. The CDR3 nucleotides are TGTGCCAGCAGTTACGGCAGGGGAGACGACGAGCAGTACTTC.

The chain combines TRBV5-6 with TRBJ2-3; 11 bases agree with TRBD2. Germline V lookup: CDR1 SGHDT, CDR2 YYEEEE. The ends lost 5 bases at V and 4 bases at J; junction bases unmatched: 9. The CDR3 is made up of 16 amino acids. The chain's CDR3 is CASSPIAGGLSDTQYF. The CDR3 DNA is TGTGCCAGCAGTCCTATAGCGGGGGGGCTGTCAGATACGCAGTATTTT.

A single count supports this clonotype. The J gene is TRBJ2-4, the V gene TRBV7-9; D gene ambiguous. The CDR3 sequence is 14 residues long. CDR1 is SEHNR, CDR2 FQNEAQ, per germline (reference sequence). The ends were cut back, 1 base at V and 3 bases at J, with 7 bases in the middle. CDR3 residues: CASSLGGYKNIQYF. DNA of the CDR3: TGTGCCAGCAGCTTAGGAGGCTACAAAAACATTCAGTACTTC.

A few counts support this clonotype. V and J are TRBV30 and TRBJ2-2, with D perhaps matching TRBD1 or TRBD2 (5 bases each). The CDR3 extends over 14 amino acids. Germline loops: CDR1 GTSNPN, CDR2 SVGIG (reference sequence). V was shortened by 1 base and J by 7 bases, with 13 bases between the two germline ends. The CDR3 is CAWSERGRDGELFF. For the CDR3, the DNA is TGTGCCTGGAGTGAGAGGGGAAGGGACGGGGAGCTGTTTTTT.

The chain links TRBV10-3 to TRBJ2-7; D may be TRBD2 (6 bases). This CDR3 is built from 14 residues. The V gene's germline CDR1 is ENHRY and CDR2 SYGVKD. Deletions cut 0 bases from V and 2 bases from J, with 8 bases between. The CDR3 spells CAISESSGAYEQYF. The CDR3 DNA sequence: TGTGCCATCAGTGAGTCTAGCGGCGCCTACGAGCAGTACTTC.

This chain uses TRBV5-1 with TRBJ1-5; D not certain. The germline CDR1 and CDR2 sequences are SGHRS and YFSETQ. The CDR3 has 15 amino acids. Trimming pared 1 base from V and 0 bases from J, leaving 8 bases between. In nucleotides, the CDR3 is TGCGCCAGCAGCTTGTCAGGTCATAGCAATCAGCCCCAGCATTTT. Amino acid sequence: CASSLSGHSNQPQHF.

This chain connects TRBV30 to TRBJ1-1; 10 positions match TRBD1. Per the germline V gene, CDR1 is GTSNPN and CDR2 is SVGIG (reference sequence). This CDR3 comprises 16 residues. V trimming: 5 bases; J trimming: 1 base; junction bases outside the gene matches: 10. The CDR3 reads CAWSPWTGGQNTEAFF. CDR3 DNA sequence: TGTGCCTGGTCCCCCTGGACAGGGGGACAGAACACTGAAGCTTTCTTT.

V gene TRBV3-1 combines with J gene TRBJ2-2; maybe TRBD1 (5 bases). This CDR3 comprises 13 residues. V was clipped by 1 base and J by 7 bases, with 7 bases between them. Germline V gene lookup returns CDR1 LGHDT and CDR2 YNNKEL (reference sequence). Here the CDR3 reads CASSQAGNGELFF. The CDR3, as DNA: TGTGCCAGCAGCCAAGCAGGGAACGGGGAGCTGTTTTTT. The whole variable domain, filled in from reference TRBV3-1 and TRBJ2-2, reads DTAVSQTPKYLVTQMGNDKSIKCEQNLGHDTMYWYKQDSKKFLKIMFSYNNKELIINETVPNRFSPKSPDKAHLNLHINSLELGDSAVYFCASSQAGNGELFFGEGSRLTVL.

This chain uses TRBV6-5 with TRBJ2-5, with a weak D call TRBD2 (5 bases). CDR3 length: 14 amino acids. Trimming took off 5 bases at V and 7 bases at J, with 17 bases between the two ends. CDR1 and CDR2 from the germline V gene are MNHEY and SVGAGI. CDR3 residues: CASSQGRVEGTQYF. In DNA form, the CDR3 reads TGTGCCAGCAGTCAAGGACGGGTCGAGGGGACCCAGTACTTC.